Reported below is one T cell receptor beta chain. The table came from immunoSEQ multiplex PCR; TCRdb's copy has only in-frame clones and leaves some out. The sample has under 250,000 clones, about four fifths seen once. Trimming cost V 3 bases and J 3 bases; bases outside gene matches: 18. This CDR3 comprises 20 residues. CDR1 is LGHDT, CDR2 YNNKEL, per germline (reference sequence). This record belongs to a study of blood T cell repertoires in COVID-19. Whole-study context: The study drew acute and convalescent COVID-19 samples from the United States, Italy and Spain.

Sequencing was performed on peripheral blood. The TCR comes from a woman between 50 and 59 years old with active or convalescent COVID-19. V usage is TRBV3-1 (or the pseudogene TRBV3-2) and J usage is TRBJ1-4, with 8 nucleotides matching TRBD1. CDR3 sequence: CASSHVRGLRGRMANEKLFF. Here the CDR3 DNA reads TGTGCCAGCAGCCACGTGCGAGGCCTCAGGGGGCGAATGGCTAATGAAAAACTGTTTTTT.